The text below deals with one T cell receptor beta chain. What it binds is not known. The method was immunoSEQ multiplex PCR; TCRdb's version includes in-frame clones alone and lacks a portion of them. The repertoire holds 50,000 to 65,000 clones, with less than 96% as singletons. The sample comes from a study of cytomegalovirus exposure and HLA in healthy donors. The CDR3 covers 15 residues. V was pared by 3 bases and J by 5 bases, with 4 bases of the junction left unmatched. CDR1 and CDR2 (germline): SQVTM, ANQGSEA. The study, taken as a whole, reports: Rare TCR sequences dominated, though some public TCRs recurred in many donors. The classifier reportedly diagnosed cytomegalovirus status with high specificity and sensitivity.

The TCR was taken from a woman aged 18-30 years in good health and CMV-seronegative. The chain combines TRBV29-1 with TRBJ2-3; the match to TRBD2 covers 14 bases. What was sequenced was PBMCs. Here the CDR3 reads CSVEGLAGALDTQYF. In nucleotides, the CDR3 is TGCAGCGTTGAGGGACTAGCGGGAGCTTTAGATACGCAGTATTTT.